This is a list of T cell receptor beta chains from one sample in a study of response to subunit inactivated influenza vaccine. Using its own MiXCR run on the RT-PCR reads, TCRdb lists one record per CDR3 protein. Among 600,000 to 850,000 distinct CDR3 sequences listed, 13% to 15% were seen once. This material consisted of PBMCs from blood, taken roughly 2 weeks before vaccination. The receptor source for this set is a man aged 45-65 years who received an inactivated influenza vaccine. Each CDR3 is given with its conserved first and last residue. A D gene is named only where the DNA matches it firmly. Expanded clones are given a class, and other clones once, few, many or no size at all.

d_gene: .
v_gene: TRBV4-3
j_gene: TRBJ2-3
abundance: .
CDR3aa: CASSPELFFGTDTQYF
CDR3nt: TGCGCCAGCAGCCCGGAGCTATTCTTTGGCACAGATACGCAGTATTTT

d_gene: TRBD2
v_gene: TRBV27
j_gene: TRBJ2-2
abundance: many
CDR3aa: CASTYGGEGTGELFF
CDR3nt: TGTGCCAGCACATATGGGGGGGAAGGAACCGGGGAGCTGTTTTTT

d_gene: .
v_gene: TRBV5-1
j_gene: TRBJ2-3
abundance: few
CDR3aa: CASSFRQNTDTQYF
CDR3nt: TGCGCCAGCAGCTTTAGACAAAACACAGATACGCAGTATTTT

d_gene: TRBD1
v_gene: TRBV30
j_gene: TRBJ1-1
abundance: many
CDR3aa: CAWSVGQGETEAFF
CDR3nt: TGTGCCTGGAGTGTCGGACAGGGGGAGACTGAAGCTTTCTTT

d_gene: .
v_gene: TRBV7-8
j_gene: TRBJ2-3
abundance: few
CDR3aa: CASSLPPGRSDTQYF
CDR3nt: TGTGCCAGCAGCTTACCGCCCGGAAGGTCAGATACGCAGTATTTT

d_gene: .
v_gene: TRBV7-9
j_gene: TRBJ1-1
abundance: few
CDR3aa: CASSLPGVYTEAFF
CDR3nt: TGTGCCAGCAGCTTGCCAGGGGTCTACACTGAAGCTTTCTTT

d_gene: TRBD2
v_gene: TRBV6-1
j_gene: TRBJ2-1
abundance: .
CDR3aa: CASDTQGSGGHEQFF
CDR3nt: TGTGCCAGCGATACCCAAGGTAGCGGGGGTCATGAGCAGTTCTTC

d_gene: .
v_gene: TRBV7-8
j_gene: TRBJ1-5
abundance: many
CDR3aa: CASSLAARYQPQHF
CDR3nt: TGTGCCAGCAGCTTAGCGGCTAGGTATCAGCCCCAGCATTTT

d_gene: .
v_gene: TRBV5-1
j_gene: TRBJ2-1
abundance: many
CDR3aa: CASSLGQYNEQFF
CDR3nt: TGCGCCAGCAGCTTGGGACAGTACAATGAGCAGTTCTTC

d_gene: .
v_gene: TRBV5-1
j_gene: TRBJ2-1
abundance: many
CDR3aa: CASSLNLRGNEQFF
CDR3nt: TGCGCCAGCAGCTTGAACCTTAGGGGTAATGAGCAGTTCTTC